This T cell receptor (beta chain) came from a study of shared clonotypes between healthy human individuals. The material for each subset, its genomic DNA, was split evenly across several immunoSEQ plates. Authors' methods: ImmunoSEQ sequences covered only the junction and lacked quality scores; filtering therefore differed. Only in-frame clones appear in the TCRdb table, and some are missing; sequencing was by immunoSEQ multiplex PCR. V and J calls plus clone size are reproduced from that table; the DNA served to infer D and trimming. This table has 950,000 to 1,100,000 clones, roughly 80% appearing once. The trim removed 2 bases at V and 0 bases at J, leaving 3 bases unmatched. This CDR3 region has 15 residues. Germline loops: CDR1 SGDLS, CDR2 YYNGEE.

Sequencing used memory CD4+ T cells sorted from blood. Sample subset: CD45RA-negative fraction. The sequence was obtained from a young man in good health. V usage is TRBV9 and J usage is TRBJ2-3; TRBD2 agrees at 7 bases. The CDR3 DNA sequence: TGTGCCAGCAGCGTTAGCGGGTTTAGCACAGATACGCAGTATTTT. This encodes CASSVSGFSTDTQYF.